These 27 T cell receptor beta chains share one sample of origin, sequenced in a study of T cells in Graves' hyperthyroidism and ophthalmopathy. Amplified TCR beta CDR3 regions derived from RNA transcripts. The study used the HTBI primer set for a first-round RT-PCR of the TCR CDR3. TCRdb used MiXCR to reprocess the multiplex PCR reads, holding one entry per CDR3 protein. The top ten hold 8% to 9% of the sample, which has hundreds of thousands of distinct CDR3 sequences, approximately 40% seen once. The source material was blood. The receptors derive from a man between 18 and 29 years old with Graves' hyperthyroidism.

V usage is TRBV25-1 and J usage is TRBJ2-7; 7 nucleotides align to TRBD2. The CDR3 runs to 16 residues. CDR1 and CDR2 from the germline V gene are MGHDK and SYGVNS. V gave up 11 bases and J gave up 5 bases; unmatched junction bases: 21. CDR3 DNA sequence: TGTGCCCGCCTCCGAACTAAGCGGGACGGGTTCCACGAGCAGTACTTC. Protein sequence: CARLRTKRDGFHEQYF.

The chain uses TRBV6-1 and TRBJ2-2, with D perhaps TRBD1 or TRBD2 (5 bases each). The CDR3 has 15 amino acids. V was pared by 7 bases and J by 2 bases, with 14 bases between. Germline V CDR1 and CDR2: MNHNS, SASEGT. The DNA for the CDR3 is TGTGCCAGCACCAGCAAGGGACGAAACACCGGGGAGCTGTTTTTT. Its protein product is CASTSKGRNTGELFF.

The rearrangement uses TRBV25-1 and TRBJ2-6; D is unclear. The CDR3 contains 15 residues. The V end lost 1 base, the J end lost 4 bases, and 8 bases lay between the germline ends. Germline CDR1 reads MGHDK; CDR2 reads SYGVNS. CDR3 nucleotide sequence: TGTGCCAGCAGTGAATGGGTTTCCGGGGCCAACGTCCTGACTTTC. It yields the protein CASSEWVSGANVLTF. The whole variable domain, filled in from reference TRBV25-1 and TRBJ2-6, reads EADIYQTPRYLVIGTGKKITLECSQTMGHDKMYWYQQDPGMELHLIHYSYGVNSTEKGDLSSESTVSRIRTEHFPLTLESARPSHTSQYLCASSEWVSGANVLTFGAGSRLTVL.

Here the CDR3 reads CASTSLEGQGNQPQHF. DNA of the CDR3: TGTGCCAGTACAAGTCTAGAGGGTCAGGGGAATCAGCCCCAGCATTTT. The chain is built from TRBV19 and TRBJ1-5, with D possibly TRBD1 on 6 matching bases. The V gene's germline CDR1 is LNHDA and CDR2 SQIVND (reference sequence). The V and J ends lost 7 bases and 4 bases respectively, with 20 bases between them. CDR3 length: 16 residues.

The rearrangement links TRBV20-1 to TRBJ2-7, with D possibly TRBD1 on 6 matching bases. This CDR3 comprises 14 residues. V lost 6 bases to trimming and J lost 1 base, with 16 bases between them. Germline assignment: CDR1 DFQATT and CDR2 SNEGSKA (reference sequence). The CDR3, as DNA: TGCAGTGCCGTACCTCCAGGGGTATCCTACGAGCAGTACTTC. Translation gives CSAVPPGVSYEQYF.

With respect to this clonotype: One base away lies a much larger clone, so this may be a sequencing read error. The V call is TRBV11-2, the J call TRBJ1-2, with D uncertain. Trimming took off 5 bases at V and 2 bases at J, with 6 bases between the two ends. Germline loops: CDR1 SGHAT, CDR2 FQNNGV. The length of the CDR3 is 12 residues. CDR3 sequence reads: CASSTRNYGYTF. Written as DNA, the CDR3 is TGTGCCAGCAGCACCCGGAACTATGGCTACACCTTC.

This clonotype was observed a handful of times. The gene calls are TRBV7-9 and TRBJ2-7; D not certain. The CDR3 has 12 amino acids. V lost 4 bases and J lost 5, with 9 bases in between. Germline V gene data show CDR1 as SEHNR and CDR2 as FQNEAQ (reference sequence). The CDR3 reads CASSSHKNEQYF. The CDR3 region has the DNA TGTGCCAGCAGCTCTCACAAAAACGAGCAGTACTTC.

This clonotype was detected only a few times. The chain carries TRBV12-3 or TRBV12-4 and TRBJ1-5; unclear D gene. Trimming removed 3 bases at V and 6 bases at J, with 12 bases between. The CDR3 sequence is 14 residues long. The CDR3 reads CASSFRVKSQPQHF. The CDR3 DNA follows: TGTGCCAGCAGTTTCCGGGTGAAGAGTCAGCCCCAGCATTTT.

The chain carries TRBV21-1 and TRBJ2-6; the DNA was not compared with TRBD1, the D call given in the table. TRBV21-1 is a pseudogene segment. The CDR3 runs to 14 residues. The CDR3 reads CASIRQGGANVLTF. The CDR3 bases are TGTGCCAGCATCAGACAGGGTGGGGCCAACGTCCTGACTTTC.

The V call is TRBV2, the J call TRBJ1-1; D remains unclear. The CDR3 has 12 residues. The germline V gene encodes CDR1 SNHLY and CDR2 FYNNEI. V shed 6 bases and J shed 11 bases, with 16 bases lying between them. The chain's CDR3 is CASRADGVDAFF. The CDR3 nucleotides are TGTGCCAGCAGGGCTGACGGGGTCGATGCTTTCTTT.

The V call is TRBV7-9, the J call TRBJ1-1; maybe TRBD1 (5 bases). Germline CDR1 is SEHNR and CDR2 is FQNEAQ (reference sequence). This CDR3 is 15 amino acids long. With 5 bases removed from V and 6 bases from J, the gap between germline ends came to 19 bases. The CDR3 DNA reads as TGTGCCAGCAGCCCCGGGACTAGCGGAAACGCTGAAGCTTTCTTT. This sequence encodes CASSPGTSGNAEAFF.

This clonotype was detected many times. The chain combines TRBV19 with TRBJ1-1, with a possible D match to TRBD1 (5 bases). This CDR3 contains 11 residues. Germline assignment: CDR1 LNHDA and CDR2 SQIVND (reference sequence). The ends were cut back, 11 bases at V and 2 bases at J, with 9 bases in the middle. The CDR3 here is CAAGPNTEAFF. The DNA of the CDR3 is TGTGCCGCGGGACCAAACACTGAAGCTTTCTTT. Full variable domain (missing parts from reference TRBV19 and TRBJ1-1): DGGITQSPKYLFRKEGQNVTLSCEQNLNHDAMYWYRQDPGQGLRLIYYSQIVNDFQKGDIAEGYSVSREKKESFPLTVTSAQKNPTAFYLCAAGPNTEAFFGQGTRLTVV.

This clonotype was seen a handful of times. The CDR3 DNA reads TGTGCCATCAGACCGACAGGGAACGGAAACACCTTC. Encoded protein: CAIRPTGNGNTF. J is TRBJ1-2 and V is TRBV10-3, with 7 bases fitting TRBD1. The CDR3 has 12 residues. CDR1 is ENHRY, CDR2 SYGVKD, per germline. V was clipped by 6 bases and J by 12 bases; unmatched bases: 10.

The genes are TRBV7-2 and TRBJ1-5, with D perhaps matching TRBD1 (6 bases). The V gene lost 6 bases and the J gene lost 7 bases, with 16 bases spanning the gap. The CDR3 loop spans 14 amino acids. Germline values: CDR1 SGHTA, CDR2 FQGNSA. CDR3 amino acids: CASSNSQGEQPQHF. For the CDR3, the DNA is TGTGCCAGCAGTAACTCACAGGGCGAACAGCCCCAGCATTTT.

The chain uses TRBV5-5 and TRBJ2-2; D is uncertain. Between the trimmed V and J ends, which lost 4 bases and 7 bases, there was a span of 17 bases. CDR1 and CDR2 from the germline V gene are SGHKS and YYEKEE (reference sequence). The CDR3 runs 15 residues. The CDR3 DNA reads as TGTGCCAGCAGCCAAGGCAGGAAGCCCAGCGGGGAGCTGTTTTTT. Protein product: CASSQGRKPSGELFF.

To note about this clonotype: A much larger clone lies one base from this, so it may be a read error. Because it lacks the conserved phenylalanine or tryptophan at the end, this CDR3 is likely a read error. This chain connects TRBV2 to TRBJ2-5, with 8 bases lining up with TRBD2. CDR3 length: 14 residues. CDR1 and CDR2 from the germline V gene are SNHLY and FYNNEI. V lost 2 bases, J lost 7 bases, and 6 bases stayed unmatched. The CDR3 region has the DNA TGTGCCAGCAGTGAACTCCAGCGGGAGCCGACCCAGTACCTC. Amino acids: CASSELQREPTQYL.

V is TRBV2 and J is TRBJ2-7, with D unresolved. Germline CDR1 is SNHLY and CDR2 is FYNNEI. The length of the CDR3 is 14 residues. The V end lost 6 bases, the J end lost 6 bases, and 18 bases lay between the germline ends. The CDR3 region is CASSLVELTVEQYF. In DNA, the CDR3 is TGTGCCAGCAGCCTCGTCGAGTTAACGGTCGAGCAGTACTTC.

This clonotype was seen at least ten times. J is TRBJ1-2 and V is TRBV7-8; D ambiguous. The V end was cut by 5 bases, the J end by 8 bases, with 21 bases between. The germline gives CDR1 SGHVS, CDR2 FQNEAQ. The CDR3 length is 15 residues. CDR3 nucleotide sequence: TGTGCCAGCAGCCGAGAGGAGGGTCTGATGGAGGGCTACACCTTC. Protein sequence: CASSREEGLMEGYTF.

This clonotype was observed a few times. V and J are TRBV20-1 and TRBJ2-3, with a weak D call TRBD2 (5 bases). There are 12 residues in the CDR3. Trimming took 3 bases from V and 5 from J, leaving 9 bases between them. CDR1 and CDR2 (germline): DFQATT, SNEGSKA (reference sequence). CDR3 sequence: CSARDLLDTQYF. The CDR3 coding sequence is TGCAGTGCTAGGGACTTATTAGATACGCAGTATTTT.

The chain has TRBV6-5 and TRBJ1-1; D not resolved. Germline V gene data show CDR1 as MNHEY and CDR2 as SVGAGI. This CDR3 contains 11 residues. V was shortened by 8 bases and J by 3 bases, with 7 bases between the two germline ends. CDR3 sequence: CASWSDTEAFF. The CDR3 nucleotides read TGTGCCAGCTGGAGTGACACTGAAGCTTTCTTT.

This clonotype was observed a few times. The rearrangement links TRBV20-1 to TRBJ1-5; D gene ambiguous. The CDR3 spans 16 residues. V lost 2 bases, J lost 0 bases, and 14 bases lay in between. From germline, CDR1 is DFQATT and CDR2 SNEGSKA (reference sequence). CDR3 DNA sequence: TGCAGTGCTAGATCCGGTATCGGGTATAGCAATCAGCCCCAGCATTTT. Its protein product is CSARSGIGYSNQPQHF.

There are a few counts of this clonotype. V and J are TRBV4-2 and TRBJ1-5, with D perhaps matching TRBD1 (5 bases). V was trimmed by 5 bases and J by 3 bases, leaving 17 bases between them. CDR1 is LGHNA and CDR2 is YNFKEQ in the germline V gene. This CDR3 is built from 16 residues. In DNA, the CDR3 is TGTGCCAGCAGCTCCGGGGACCCTTCGTACAATCAGCCCCAGCATTTT. Its translation: CASSSGDPSYNQPQHF.

This clonotype was detected ten times or more. The chain is built from TRBV7-9 and TRBJ1-1; no clear D gene. Per the germline V gene, CDR1 is SEHNR and CDR2 is FQNEAQ (reference sequence). The CDR3 is 11 residues long. Trimming removed 3 bases at V and 7 bases at J, with 6 bases between. Here the CDR3 DNA reads TGTGCCAGCAGCTTTAGAAGTGAAGCTTTCTTT. It encodes CASSFRSEAFF.

The genes are TRBV7-2 and TRBJ2-7; D possibly corresponds to TRBD2 (6 bases). The V gene lost 5 bases and the J gene lost 3 bases, with 14 bases spanning the gap. Germline-derived CDR1 and CDR2 are SGHTA and FQGNSA. The CDR3 consists of 14 residues. Here the CDR3 reads CASSRGFADYEQYF. DNA for the CDR3: TGTGCCAGCAGCCGGGGGTTTGCGGACTACGAGCAGTACTTC.

The table lists this clonotype with a few counts. The chain recombines TRBV10-3 with TRBJ1-1; D is possibly TRBD1 (6 bases). The CDR3 is made up of 14 amino acids. Germline-derived CDR1 and CDR2 are ENHRY and SYGVKD. With 10 bases removed from V and 3 bases from J, the gap between germline ends came to 18 bases. The CDR3 reads CASSETGHHTEAFF. CDR3 DNA: TGTGCCAGCTCCGAAACGGGACACCACACTGAAGCTTTCTTT.

Regarding this clonotype: Mismatch with germline at one junction end may stem from a read error. The gene calls are TRBV15 and TRBJ2-5; 9 bases match TRBD1. This CDR3 is built from 16 residues. Germline CDR1 reads LNHNV; CDR2 reads YYDKDF (reference sequence). The CDR3 sequence: CAASSLGGTGQETQYF. CDR3 coding DNA: TGTGCCGCCAGCAGCCTGGGGGGGACAGGGCAAGAGACCCAGTACTTC. The full variable domain, in which reference TRBV15 and TRBJ2-5 provide the parts outside the CDR3, is DAMVIQNPRYQVTQFGKPVTLSCSQTLNHNVMYWYQQKSSQAPKLLFHYYDKDFNNEADTPDNFQSRRPNTSFCFLDIRSPGLGDTAMYLCAASSLGGTGQETQYFGPGTRLLVL.

This clonotype was counted ten times or more. One end of the junction varies from germline; a read error may be responsible. V is TRBV5-1 and J is TRBJ2-5; a weak D match, TRBD1 (5 bases). There are 13 residues in the CDR3. Looked up from germline, CDR1 is SGHRS and CDR2 is YFSETQ. CDR3 sequence: CASSLVTGETQYF. CDR3 nucleotide sequence: TGTGCCAGCAGCTTAGTAACAGGCGAGACCCAGTACTTC. Based on the CDR3 plus reference TRBV5-1 and TRBJ2-5, the full variable domain is KAGVTQTPRYLIKTRGQQVTLSCSPISGHRSVSWYQQTPGQGLQFLFEYFSETQRNKGNFPGRFSGRQFSNSRSEMNVSTLELGDSALYLCASSLVTGETQYFGPGTRLLVL.